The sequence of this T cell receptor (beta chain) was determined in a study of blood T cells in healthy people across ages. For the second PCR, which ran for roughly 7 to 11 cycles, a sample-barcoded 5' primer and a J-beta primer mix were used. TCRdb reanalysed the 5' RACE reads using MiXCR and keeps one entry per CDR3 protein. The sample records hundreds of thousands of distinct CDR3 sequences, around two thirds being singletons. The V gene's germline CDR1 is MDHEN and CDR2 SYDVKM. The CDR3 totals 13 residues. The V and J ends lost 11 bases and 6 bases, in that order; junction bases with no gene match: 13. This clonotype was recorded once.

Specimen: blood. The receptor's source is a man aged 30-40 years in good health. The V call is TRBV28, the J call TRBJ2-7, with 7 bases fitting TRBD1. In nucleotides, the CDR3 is TGTGCCTGCAAACCTACAGGGGCTCGCGAGCAGTACTTC. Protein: CACKPTGAREQYF.